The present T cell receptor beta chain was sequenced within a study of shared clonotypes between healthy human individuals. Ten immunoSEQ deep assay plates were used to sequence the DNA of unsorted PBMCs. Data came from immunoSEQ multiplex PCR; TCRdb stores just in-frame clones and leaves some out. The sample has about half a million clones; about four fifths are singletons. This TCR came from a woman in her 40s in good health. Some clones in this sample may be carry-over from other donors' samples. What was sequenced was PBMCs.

CDR3 nucleotide sequence: TGTGCCTTCGGGAGGGAAAAACTGTTTTTT. Protein sequence: CAFGREKLFF. The gene calls are TRBV5-4 and TRBJ1-4; D unresolved. CDR1 is SGHNT, CDR2 YYREEE, per germline (reference sequence). This CDR3 has 10 residues. V was cut by 10 bases and J by 8 bases, with 9 bases left in between.